This is a list of T cell receptor beta chains from one sample in a study of radiotherapy plus CTLA-4 blockade in lung cancer. The table came from immunoSEQ multiplex PCR; TCRdb's copy has only in-frame clones and leaves some out. The sample lists about 49,000 clones; 73% were seen once. Sequenced here: peripheral blood, sampled from a patient treated with radiotherapy plus ipilimumab. These receptors all come from a human donor with non-small cell lung cancer who had a complete response to radiotherapy plus ipilimumab. Each CDR3 is given with its conserved first and last residue. Fields, in order: clone size, V gene, J gene, D gene, CDR3 protein, CDR3 DNA. D genes are given only for firm matches. Clone sizes are given selectively: once, few, many, or a class where the clone is expanded.

>NA|TRBV19|TRBJ1-5|TRBD1
CASSGRDRGMGNQPQHF
TGTGCCAGTAGTGGCCGGGACAGGGGAATGGGCAATCAGCCCCAGCATTTT
>NA|TRBV19|TRBJ2-2|TRBD2
CASSRSGRTNTGELFF
TGTGCCAGTAGTAGAAGCGGGAGGACGAACACCGGGGAGCTGTTTTTT
>NA|TRBV7-9|TRBJ1-1|NA
CASSLDREAFF
TGTGCCAGCAGCTTAGACAGGGAGGCTTTCTTT
>NA|TRBV5-4|TRBJ2-7|NA
CASSPRDSHEQYF
TGTGCCAGCAGTCCCCGGGACTCCCACGAGCAGTACTTC
>NA|TRBV25-1|TRBJ1-4|NA
CASSANRVATNEKLFF
TGTGCCAGCAGTGCTAACAGGGTGGCAACTAATGAAAAACTGTTTTTT
>NA|TRBV9|TRBJ1-1|NA
CASSGEGRVNTEAFF
TGTGCCAGCAGCGGGGAGGGGAGAGTGAACACTGAAGCTTTCTTT
>NA|TRBV10-2|TRBJ2-3|TRBD2
CASRWASGSTDTQYF
TGCGCCAGCAGATGGGCTAGCGGGAGCACAGATACGCAGTATTTT
>NA|TRBV4-1|TRBJ2-7|NA
CASSQDLAPSYEQYF
TGCGCCAGCAGCCAAGATCTAGCACCCTCCTACGAGCAGTACTTC
>once|TRBV15|TRBJ1-1|NA
CATSGSGLLNTEAFF
TGTGCCACCAGCGGCTCGGGACTTTTGAACACTGAAGCTTTCTTT
>NA|TRBV19|TRBJ1-6|TRBD1
CASTPGQGSKPLHF
TGTGCCAGTACCCCGGGACAGGGGTCAAAACCCCTCCACTTT
>once|TRBV30|TRBJ1-6|TRBD1
CAWAGRTGISPLHF
TGTGCCTGGGCCGGTCGGACAGGTATTTCACCCCTCCACTTT
>NA|TRBV19|TRBJ2-5|TRBD1
CASSTGQGAKTQYF
TGTGCCAGTAGTACCGGACAGGGGGCAAAGACCCAGTACTTC
>once|TRBV7-2|TRBJ2-7|TRBD1
CASLRRGQGVYEQYF
TGTGCCAGCTTACGTAGGGGGCAGGGGGTCTACGAGCAGTACTTC
>NA|TRBV2|TRBJ2-3|NA
CASSDSSSTDTQYF
TGTGCCAGCAGTGATTCTAGCAGTACAGATACGCAGTATTTT
>once|TRBV5-1|TRBJ2-2|NA
CASSLTLAEITGELFF
TGCGCCAGCAGCCTTACTCTGGCGGAGATCACCGGGGAGCTGTTTTTT
>NA|TRBV15|TRBJ2-3|NA
CATSSHRGSRNTQYF
TGTGCCACCAGCAGCCATAGAGGGTCACGAAATACGCAGTATTTT
>NA|TRBV7-6|TRBJ1-1|NA
CASSLGAGTTEAFF
TGTGCCAGCAGCTTAGGAGCGGGGACCACTGAAGCTTTCTTT
>once|TRBV29-1|TRBJ2-3|NA
CSVEDLGGVIDTQYF
TGCAGCGTTGAAGATCTGGGGGGAGTGATAGATACGCAGTATTTT
>NA|TRBV2|TRBJ1-5|NA
CASSENGQGLGQPQHF
TGTGCCAGCAGTGAGAATGGCCAGGGGTTAGGGCAGCCCCAGCATTTT
>NA|TRBV5-1|TRBJ2-5|TRBD2
CASSLGAIGGGEGPTQYF
TGCGCCAGCAGCTTGGGCGCCATTGGGGGGGGAGAAGGTCCGACCCAGTACTTC
>NA|TRBV6-5|TRBJ2-3|NA
CASSTGLVTDTQYF
TGTGCCAGCAGCACGGGACTGGTCACAGATACGCAGTATTTT
>NA|TRBV19|TRBJ2-7|TRBD2
CASSNPAGARDEQYF
TGTGCCAGTAGTAACCCAGCGGGAGCAAGGGACGAGCAGTACTTC
>NA|TRBV5-6|TRBJ2-7|NA
CASSLAAYEQYF
TGTGCCAGCAGCTTGGCAGCCTACGAGCAGTACTTC
>NA|TRBV7-9|TRBJ2-2|NA
CASSSFVELFF
TGTGCCAGCAGCTCATTTGTGGAGCTGTTTTTT
>NA|TRBV7-2|TRBJ2-7|TRBD2
CASSLSLAGVREQYF
TGTGCCAGCAGCTTGAGCCTAGCGGGGGTGAGGGAGCAGTACTTC
>NA|TRBV5-4|TRBJ2-1|NA
CASSLVPLHITIGHNEQFF
TGTGCCAGCAGCTTGGTACCTCTACACATTACTATAGGCCACAATGAGCAGTTCTTC
>NA|TRBV27|TRBJ2-1|TRBD2
CASSLSGLAENEQFF
TGTGCCAGCAGTTTATCGGGCCTAGCGGAAAATGAGCAGTTCTTC
>NA|TRBV7-8|TRBJ2-6|TRBD1
CASSSGTGVGANVLTF
TGTGCCAGCAGCTCCGGGACAGGGGTTGGGGCCAACGTCCTGACTTTC
>NA|TRBV18|TRBJ2-7|TRBD1
CASSPGQGPMEQYF
TGTGCCAGCTCACCGGGACAGGGCCCGATGGAGCAGTACTTC
>NA|TRBV5-1|TRBJ1-4|NA
CASSLAEPFTELFF
TGCGCCAGCAGCTTGGCCGAGCCATTTACGGAACTGTTTTTT
>NA|TRBV2|TRBJ2-7|TRBD1
CASSDRGATYSYEQYF
TGTGCCAGCAGCGACAGGGGCGCCACTTATTCCTACGAGCAGTACTTC
>NA|TRBV7-8|TRBJ2-2|NA
CASSLARAYRNTGELFF
TGTGCCAGCAGCTTAGCGCGGGCCTATCGTAACACCGGGGAGCTGTTTTTT
>NA|TRBV2|TRBJ1-5|NA
CASRPQGGRSNQPQHF
TGTGCCAGCAGACCACAGGGAGGGAGAAGCAATCAGCCCCAGCATTTT
>few|TRBV5-5|TRBJ2-7|NA
CASSLVADSEQYF
TGTGCCAGCAGCTTGGTTGCGGATTCCGAGCAGTACTTC
>NA|TRBV6-6|TRBJ2-7|NA
CASSPGQTYEQYF
TGTGCCAGCTCCCCAGGGCAGACCTACGAGCAGTACTTC
>NA|TRBV5-1|TRBJ2-5|NA
CASSPEGRKTQYF
TGCGCCAGCAGCCCGGAGGGCCGAAAGACCCAGTACTTC
>few|TRBV7-8|TRBJ2-5|NA
CASSFTLASQETQYF
TGTGCCAGCAGCTTTACACTAGCTTCACAAGAGACCCAGTACTTC
>NA|TRBV5-1|TRBJ2-5|NA
CASSLGTNKETQYF
TGCGCCAGCAGCTTGGGGACTAATAAAGAGACCCAGTACTTC
>few|TRBV28|TRBJ2-7|NA
CASSLIGTLDEQYF
TGTGCCAGCAGTTTAATCGGGACTCTGGACGAGCAGTACTTC
>NA|TRBV7-2|TRBJ1-2|TRBD1
CASSSTGGDYGYTF
TGTGCCAGCAGCTCGACAGGGGGCGACTATGGCTACACCTTC
>NA|TRBV29-1|TRBJ2-1|NA
CSVETELGEQFF
TGCAGCGTTGAAACGGAGTTGGGTGAGCAGTTCTTC
>NA|TRBV11-3|TRBJ2-7|TRBD2
CASSLASGSSYEQYF
TGTGCCAGCAGCTTAGCTAGCGGAAGCTCCTACGAGCAGTACTTC
>medium-sized|TRBV10-3|TRBJ2-7|TRBD2
CAISESSTSGLNEQYF
TGTGCCATCAGTGAGTCATCGACTAGCGGGTTGAACGAGCAGTACTTC
>NA|TRBV15|TRBJ2-4|TRBD1
CATSRGGGDKNIQYF
TGTGCCACCAGCAGAGGAGGGGGCGATAAAAACATTCAGTACTTC
>few|TRBV7-9|TRBJ1-6|NA
CASSYSVGGNSPLHF
TGTGCCAGCAGCTATAGCGTCGGGGGTAATTCACCCCTCCACTTT
>NA|TRBV6-5|TRBJ2-7|TRBD1
CASRGQDGRSYEQYF
TGTGCCAGCAGGGGACAGGACGGTCGGTCCTACGAGCAGTACTTC
>NA|TRBV9|TRBJ2-6|NA
CASSVVGVGVFSGANVLTF
TGTGCCAGCAGCGTAGTAGGGGTTGGGGTGTTTTCTGGGGCCAACGTCCTGACTTTC
>NA|TRBV6-1|TRBJ2-4|NA
CASSEGDKRNIQYF
TGTGCCAGCAGTGAAGGGGACAAGAGAAACATTCAGTACTTC
>once|TRBV19|TRBJ2-7|NA
CATTKRLSSYEQYF
TGTGCCACCACCAAAAGACTTAGCTCCTACGAGCAGTACTTC
>NA|TRBV30|TRBJ1-1|NA
CAWSGALNTEAFF
TGTGCCTGGAGTGGGGCACTGAACACTGAAGCTTTCTTT
>NA|TRBV11-2|TRBJ2-7|NA
CASSWAIYEQYF
TGTGCCAGCAGCTGGGCAATTTACGAGCAGTACTTC
>NA|TRBV18|TRBJ2-7|TRBD2
CASSVSSGTWKSSYEQYF
TGTGCCAGCTCAGTATCTAGCGGGACATGGAAAAGCTCCTACGAGCAGTACTTC
>NA|TRBV12-5|TRBJ2-1|TRBD1
CASGLVHGQGAQEQFF
TGTGCTAGTGGTTTGGTACACGGACAGGGGGCCCAAGAGCAGTTCTTC
>NA|TRBV6-5|TRBJ2-2|NA
CASNSGGLNTGELFF
TGTGCCAGCAACTCCGGGGGGCTGAACACCGGGGAGCTGTTTTTT
>NA|TRBV9|TRBJ1-4|NA
CASNGGTLNEKLFF
TGTGCCAGCAACGGAGGTACCCTGAATGAAAAACTGTTTTTT
>NA|TRBV15|TRBJ2-7|NA
CATSSERGYEQYF
TGTGCCACCAGCAGCGAACGGGGGTACGAGCAGTACTTC
>NA|TRBV7-2|TRBJ2-1|TRBD2
CASSLAGLGYNEQFF
TGTGCCAGCAGCTTAGCGGGACTAGGGTACAATGAGCAGTTCTTC